What follows are 20 T cell receptor beta chains derived from one specimen sequenced in a study of sequential checkpoint blockade in melanoma. TCRdb's copy holds only in-frame clones and misses some; the assay was immunoSEQ multiplex PCR. The sample has some 5,600 clones, 60% to 80% seen once. The sample's treatment: randomized to nivolumab then ipilimumab (arm A) or the reverse (arm B). Material: CD8+ T cells sorted from blood (inferred from file names), obtained from a patient given nivolumab and ipilimumab in sequence. The source is a human patient with melanoma. Some clones in this sample may be carry-over from other donors' samples.

This sequence joins TRBV7-6 and TRBJ2-1, with 14 nucleotides matching TRBD2. This CDR3 is 20 amino acids long. J was trimmed by 0 bases and V by 5 bases; bases with no gene match: 12. CDR1 SGHVS and CDR2 FNYEAQ come from the germline V gene. The CDR3 bases are TGTGCCAGCAGCGGGACGTTGGGACTAGCGGGGGCCCGCTCCTACAATGAGCAGTTCTTC. This encodes CASSGTLGLAGARSYNEQFF.

The rearrangement uses TRBV2 and TRBJ2-7, with 12 bases aligning to TRBD1. This CDR3 spans 15 amino acids. V lost 2 bases, J lost 5 bases, and 4 bases stayed unmatched. Germline V gene sequence: CDR1 SNHLY, CDR2 FYNNEI. The CDR3: CASSERDRGLDEQYF. In DNA, the CDR3 is TGTGCCAGCAGTGAACGGGACAGGGGGCTCGACGAGCAGTACTTC.

The chain has TRBV10-2 and TRBJ2-7; 10 bases align to TRBD2. Unmatched junction bases numbered 4, after V lost 4 bases and J lost 4 bases. Germline-derived CDR1 and CDR2 are WSHSY and SAAADI. The CDR3 runs 14 residues. This CDR3 is CASSGQRGGYEQYF. The DNA of the CDR3 is TGCGCCAGCAGTGGGCAGCGGGGGGGGTACGAGCAGTACTTC.

The V call is TRBV6-4, the J call TRBJ2-3; 9 nucleotides match TRBD2. The CDR3 runs to 15 residues. Germline-derived CDR1 and CDR2 are MRHNA and SNTAGT. Trimming took 3 bases from V and 5 from J; bases not matched to a gene: 6. CDR3 loop: CASSEVGGGGDTQYF. The CDR3 DNA sequence: TGTGCCAGCAGTGAAGTTGGCGGGGGGGGAGATACGCAGTATTTT.

The chain couples TRBV4-2 to TRBJ1-2, with TRBD1 matching 9 bases. V dropped 3 bases and J dropped 6; count of bases not matched to a gene: 5. Germline V gives CDR1 LGHNA, CDR2 YNFKEQ. The CDR3 has 14 residues. CDR3 DNA sequence: TGTGCCAGCAGCCAGCTACGACAGGGGGATGGCTACACCTTC. It specifies CASSQLRQGDGYTF.

This clone has more than one count but fewer than ten. A read error may produce the germline difference seen at one junction end. The same CDR3 can be traced to other DNA sequences in this sample. The chain carries TRBV5-4 and TRBJ1-3; no definite D call. Per the germline V gene, CDR1 is SGHNT and CDR2 is YYREEE (reference sequence). This CDR3 has 17 residues. CDR3 sequence reads: CASSQRYGGRTGNTIYF. In nucleotides, the CDR3 is TGCGCCAGCAGCCAACGGTACGGAGGCAGGACTGGAAACACCATATATTTT.

J is TRBJ2-5 and V is TRBV18, with D tentatively TRBD1 (6 bases). The CDR3 is made up of 14 amino acids. V was shortened by 4 bases and J by 2 bases, with 11 bases between the two germline ends. Per germline, CDR1 KGHSH and CDR2 LQKENI. The CDR3 region is CASSRDRRQETQYF. For the CDR3, the DNA is TGTGCCAGCTCACGCGACAGGAGACAAGAGACCCAGTACTTC.

The CDR3 DNA reads TGTGCCAGCAGCGATAGCGGGGTGATGACAGATACGCAGTATTTT. This sequence encodes CASSDSGVMTDTQYF. The V call is TRBV9, the J call TRBJ2-3; TRBD2 matches 8 bases. The length of the CDR3 is 15 residues. Trimming took 3 bases from V and 3 from J; bases not matched to a gene: 6. Looked up from germline, CDR1 is SGDLS and CDR2 is YYNGEE.

This chain links TRBV9 with TRBJ1-2; D is unresolved. This CDR3 spans 8 amino acids. V was shortened by 10 bases and J by 6 bases, with 4 bases between the two germline ends. CDR1 and CDR2 (germline): SGDLS, YYNGEE. CDR3 in amino acids: CASNGYTF. CDR3 in DNA: TGTGCCTCAAATGGCTACACCTTC.

The genes are TRBV28 and TRBJ1-1, with D maybe TRBD1 (6 bases). This CDR3 contains 12 residues. V shed 5 bases and J shed 5 bases, with 9 bases lying between them. Germline V gives CDR1 MDHEN, CDR2 SYDVKM. The CDR3 reads CASSVGGTEAFF. In DNA form, the CDR3 reads TGTGCCAGCAGTGTAGGGGGAACTGAAGCTTTCTTT.

This rearrangement joins TRBV7-9 to TRBJ2-1, with 7 bases lining up with TRBD2. This CDR3 contains 15 residues. The germline V gene encodes CDR1 SEHNR and CDR2 FQNEAQ (reference sequence). V trimming: 2 bases; J trimming: 6 bases; junction bases outside the gene matches: 7. CDR3 sequence: CASSLKLARLNEQFF. CDR3 nucleotides: TGTGCCAGCAGCTTAAAACTAGCGCGTCTCAATGAGCAGTTCTTC.

A few counts support this clone. The rearrangement joins TRBV7-9 to TRBJ2-7; no clear D. The germline CDR1 and CDR2 sequences are SEHNR and FQNEAQ (reference sequence). V shed 5 bases and J shed 3 bases, with 20 bases lying between them. The CDR3 covers 16 residues. CDR3 sequence (DNA): TGTGCCAGCAGCACACCCCGGGTCGACCTCGACTACGAGCAGTACTTC. Translation: CASSTPRVDLDYEQYF.

This chain connects TRBV19 to TRBJ2-1; possible D gene TRBD2, 6 bases. The length of the CDR3 is 14 residues. CDR1 is LNHDA and CDR2 is SQIVND in the germline V gene (reference sequence). V was clipped by 3 bases and J by 8 bases, with 14 bases between them. The CDR3 DNA reads as TGTGCCAGTAGTATGCGCGGGGCCAGGGATGAGCAGTTCTTC. This translates into CASSMRGARDEQFF.

The rearrangement joins TRBV28 to TRBJ2-2, with a possible D match to TRBD1 (6 bases). Germline CDR1 is MDHEN and CDR2 is SYDVKM. The CDR3 runs to 14 residues. V lost 9 bases and J 3 bases, leaving 14 bases between the germline ends. CDR3 loop: CASAGTRDTGELFF. CDR3 DNA sequence: TGTGCCAGTGCCGGGACACGAGACACCGGGGAGCTGTTTTTT.

The gene calls are TRBV7-2 and TRBJ2-7; D unclear. CDR1 SGHTA and CDR2 FQGNSA come from the germline V gene. The CDR3 runs 12 residues. V dropped 6 bases and J dropped 0 bases, with 6 bases sitting between them. The CDR3 loop is CASSYNSYEQYF. The CDR3 DNA is TGTGCCAGCAGTTACAACTCCTACGAGCAGTACTTC.

The chain joins TRBV7-9 to TRBJ2-2, with 9 bases identical to TRBD1. The CDR3 is made up of 16 amino acids. J was trimmed by 5 bases and V by 3 bases; bases with no gene match: 7. The V gene's germline CDR1 is SEHNR and CDR2 FQNEAQ (reference sequence). Written as DNA, the CDR3 is TGTGCCAGCAGCTTCCAGTTGACAGGGGGGACCGGGGAGCTGTTTTTT. This translates into CASSFQLTGGTGELFF. Complete variable domain (other parts from reference TRBV7-9 and TRBJ2-2): DTGVSQNPRHKITKRGQNVTFRCDPISEHNRLYWYRQTLGQGPEFLTYFQNEAQLEKSRLLSDRFSAERPKGSFSTLEIQRTEQGDSAMYLCASSFQLTGGTGELFFGEGSRLTVL.

The gene calls are TRBV4-1 and TRBJ1-3, with D maybe TRBD1 (5 bases). V was shortened by 0 bases and J by 3 bases, with 9 bases between the two germline ends. This CDR3 contains 15 residues. Germline assignment: CDR1 MGHRA and CDR2 YSYEKL. The CDR3 loop reads CASSQEQGGGNTIYF. CDR3 nucleotide sequence: TGCGCCAGCAGCCAAGAGCAGGGAGGTGGAAACACCATATATTTT.

This sequence joins TRBV15 and TRBJ2-3, with 8 bases identical to TRBD1. This CDR3 contains 14 residues. The germline gives CDR1 LNHNV, CDR2 YYDKDF (reference sequence). J lost 5 bases, V lost 4 bases, and 5 bases had no gene match. CDR3 amino acids: CATSTRTGRDTQYF. As DNA, the CDR3 is TGTGCCACCAGCACCAGGACAGGGAGAGATACGCAGTATTTT.

CDR3 protein: CASSQDWDSQETQYF. CDR3 coding DNA: TGCGCCAGCAGCCAAGATTGGGACAGTCAAGAGACCCAGTACTTC. The rearrangement links TRBV4-1 to TRBJ2-5; 7 bases line up with TRBD1. The CDR3 extends over 15 amino acids. J gave up 2 bases and V 0 bases, and 3 bases lay outside the gene matches. Germline V lookup: CDR1 MGHRA, CDR2 YSYEKL.

The J gene is TRBJ2-7, the V gene TRBV4-2; 13 nucleotides line up with TRBD2. Trimming took 1 base from V and 5 from J; bases not matched to a gene: 2. From germline, CDR1 is LGHNA and CDR2 YNFKEQ. The CDR3 length is 15 residues. The chain's CDR3 is CASSQGGLAGHEQYF. DNA of the CDR3: TGTGCCAGCAGCCAAGGGGGACTAGCGGGGCACGAGCAGTACTTC.